This T cell receptor (beta chain) was documented in a study of blood T cell repertoires in COVID-19. The wider study: COVID-19 samples, acute and convalescent, were from the United States, Italy and Spain. T cells, B-cell-depleted T cells, or PBMCs provided the cDNA or gDNA that served as material.

The CDR3 has 16 amino acids. Germline V gene data show CDR1 as MDHEN and CDR2 as SYDVKM. Trimming cost V 8 bases and J 10 bases, with 24 bases left between them. Per the study methods: Nucleated cell number was recorded as an estimate derived from reference gene primer amplification. TCRdb's copy holds only in-frame clones and misses some; the assay was immunoSEQ multiplex PCR. V, J and clone size are those of that table, while D and trimming were read from the DNA. The sample consists of tens of thousands of clones, roughly four fifths of them appearing once. In its sample, this clone was seen once. The TCR comes from a man between 65 and 80 years old with active or convalescent COVID-19. Sequenced: peripheral blood. The V and J genes are TRBV28 and TRBJ1-6; D may be TRBD1 (5 bases). CDR3 region: CASGGADTGVRSPLHF. The CDR3 DNA reads as TGTGCCAGCGGTGGGGCCGACACAGGAGTCCGCTCACCCCTCCACTTT.